The next 23 T cell receptor beta chains were all read from a single sample in a study of T cells in Graves' hyperthyroidism and ophthalmopathy (dated by TCRdb to between 2018 and 2021). Preparation of the library involved multiplex PCR. Sequencing instrument: Illumina HiSeq 2000. The TCR beta CDR3 regions were amplified from the RNA transcripts. For the first round of RT-PCR on the TCR CDR3, the HTBI primer set was used together with the Qiagen OneStep RT-PCR kit. Using fastp at Q25 and MiXCR, TCRdb reprocessed the public reads and kept productive beta chains. One record per CDR3 amino acid sequence lists the most common genes and DNA. For this sample there are roughly 700,000 distinct CDR3 sequences; 14% appear just once. About 10% of the sample rests with the top ten. The sequenced sample consisted of blood. The receptor source for this set is a woman aged 18 to 35 with Graves' hyperthyroidism.

This clonotype was counted between two and nine times. The chain has TRBV5-8 and TRBJ2-2; tentatively, D is TRBD1 or TRBD2 (5 bases each). The germline V gene has CDR1 SGHTS and CDR2 YDEGEE. CDR3 length: 14 amino acids. V shed 4 bases and J shed 4 bases, with 11 bases lying between them. The CDR3 region is CASSMGTPTGELFF. The CDR3 nucleotides read TGTGCCAGCAGCATGGGGACGCCCACCGGGGAGCTGTTTTTT.

This clonotype was detected many times. The rearrangement joins TRBV3-1 to TRBJ2-7, with a tentative D call TRBD1 (5 bases). The CDR3 loop spans 14 amino acids. The V gene lost 3 bases and the J gene lost 4 bases, with 13 bases spanning the gap. The V gene's germline CDR1 is LGHDT and CDR2 YNNKEL (reference sequence). CDR3 amino acids: CASSQDIRVYEQYF. CDR3 in DNA: TGTGCCAGCAGCCAGGATATCAGGGTTTACGAGCAGTACTTC.

In this sample, this clonotype turned up many times. The rearrangement uses TRBV3-1 and TRBJ2-7; 12 positions agree with TRBD2. The junction had 12 bases not matched to a gene; V was cut back by 4 bases and J by 5 bases. The CDR3 totals 17 residues. Germline V gene data show CDR1 as LGHDT and CDR2 as YNNKEL (reference sequence). CDR3 DNA sequence: TGTGCCAGCAGCCCTACCGCCGGGACTAGCGGGCTAAACGAGCAGTACTTC. Its translation is CASSPTAGTSGLNEQYF.

This clonotype was detected many times. J is TRBJ2-7 and V is TRBV11-3; D unresolved. Trimming took 0 bases from V and 6 from J, leaving 6 bases between them. In germline, CDR1 is SGHNT, CDR2 YENEEA. The CDR3 spans 12 residues. Here the CDR3 reads CASSLDRFEQYF. The CDR3, as DNA: TGTGCCAGCAGCTTAGATCGGTTCGAGCAGTACTTC.

The sample holds many counts of this clonotype. This chain joins TRBV7-9 and TRBJ2-3; possibly TRBD1 or TRBD2 for D (5 bases each). The V end lost 0 bases, the J end lost 1 base, and 14 bases lay between the germline ends. CDR3 length: 17 residues. Looked up from germline, CDR1 is SEHNR and CDR2 is FQNEAQ (reference sequence). The CDR3, as DNA: TGTGCCAGCAGCTTAGCCCCGGGGCTAGGTCGCACAGATACGCAGTATTTT. Protein sequence: CASSLAPGLGRTDTQYF.

V gene TRBV10-1 combines with J gene TRBJ2-1; TRBD2 matches 9 bases. The CDR3 has 13 amino acids. Germline CDR1 is WNHNN and CDR2 is SYGVQD (reference sequence). The ends lost 2 bases at V and 10 bases at J; junction bases unmatched: 3. CDR3 DNA sequence: TGCGCCAGCAGTGAGATGCTAGCGGGGGAGCAGTTCTTC. It is translated as CASSEMLAGEQFF.

The chain carries TRBV19 and TRBJ1-4; D unclear. The CDR3 runs to 17 residues. Germline V gene lookup returns CDR1 LNHDA and CDR2 SQIVND (reference sequence). Between the trimmed V and J ends, which lost 5 bases and 0 bases, there was a span of 16 bases. CDR3 residues: CASSPRPFPSTNEKLFF. The CDR3 DNA reads as TGTGCCAGTAGTCCGCGACCTTTTCCCTCAACTAATGAAAAACTGTTTTTT. The full variable domain, its missing parts supplied by reference TRBV19 and TRBJ1-4, is DGGITQSPKYLFRKEGQNVTLSCEQNLNHDAMYWYRQDPGQGLRLIYYSQIVNDFQKGDIAEGYSVSREKKESFPLTVTSAQKNPTAFYLCASSPRPFPSTNEKLFFGSGTQLSVL.

This clonotype has ten or more counts. The V call is TRBV28, the J call TRBJ1-1; no firm D call. Per germline, CDR1 MDHEN and CDR2 SYDVKM. Trimming removed 3 bases at V and 1 base at J, with 15 bases between. This CDR3 spans 16 amino acids. The CDR3 DNA reads as TGTGCCAGCAGTTTCCTTGCGGGCAGCGAGAACACTGAAGCTTTCTTT. Encoded protein: CASSFLAGSENTEAFF.

This clonotype has ten or more counts. This chain connects TRBV4-3 to TRBJ2-5; D gene ambiguous. V was trimmed by 1 base and J by 2 bases, leaving 11 bases between them. Germline CDR1 reads LGHNA; CDR2 reads YSLEER. The CDR3 loop spans 15 amino acids. CDR3 in DNA: TGCGCCAGCAGCCAAGTATTGGCGGCGCAAGAGACCCAGTACTTC. Encoded protein: CASSQVLAAQETQYF.

The V and J genes are TRBV28 and TRBJ2-1; 9 bases fit TRBD2. CDR3 size: 15 residues. The junction had 6 bases not matched to a gene; V was cut back by 3 bases and J by 6 bases. Germline V gene data show CDR1 as MDHEN and CDR2 as SYDVKM. The CDR3 reads CASSFWREGSNEQFF. The DNA for the CDR3 is TGTGCCAGCAGTTTCTGGCGGGAGGGCTCCAATGAGCAGTTCTTC.

This clonotype was counted only a few times. The rearrangement joins TRBV15 to TRBJ2-7, with 8 bases matching TRBD2. The length of the CDR3 is 14 residues. V was clipped by 4 bases and J by 1 base; unmatched bases: 3. Germline assignment: CDR1 LNHNV and CDR2 YYDKDF (reference sequence). The CDR3 loop is CATSTTSESYEQYF. The DNA for the CDR3 is TGTGCCACCAGCACGACTAGCGAGTCCTACGAGCAGTACTTC. The variable domain in full, completed from reference TRBV15 and TRBJ2-7, reads DAMVIQNPRYQVTQFGKPVTLSCSQTLNHNVMYWYQQKSSQAPKLLFHYYDKDFNNEADTPDNFQSRRPNTSFCFLDIRSPGLGDTAMYLCATSTTSESYEQYFGPGTRLTVT.

The rearrangement joins TRBV29-1 to TRBJ2-2; the match to TRBD2 covers 9 bases. With 5 bases clipped from V and 7 bases from J, the junction kept 11 bases outside the gene matches. CDR3 length: 15 residues. Germline V gene data show CDR1 as SQVTM and CDR2 as ANQGSEA. CDR3 nucleotides: TGCAGCGTTTTTTCTGCGGGAGGGCCGGGCGGGGAGCTGTTTTTT. Translating it yields CSVFSAGGPGGELFF.

J is TRBJ1-6 and V is TRBV6-1; perhaps TRBD1 as D (6 bases). Germline assignment: CDR1 MNHNS and CDR2 SASEGT. V dropped 7 bases and J dropped 4 bases, with 14 bases sitting between them. The CDR3 consists of 15 residues. The CDR3 DNA follows: TGTGCCAGCACTCCGTCACAGGGTTATAATTCACCCCTCCACTTT. It yields the protein CASTPSQGYNSPLHF.

This clonotype has at least ten counts. This rearrangement joins TRBV20-1 to TRBJ1-2, with a weak D call TRBD1 (6 bases). The CDR3 has 16 amino acids. Per germline, CDR1 DFQATT and CDR2 SNEGSKA (reference sequence). The ends were cut back, 0 bases at V and 4 bases at J, with 18 bases in the middle. CDR3 loop: CSARDNRARLSYGYTF. The CDR3 region has the DNA TGCAGTGCTAGAGATAACAGGGCGAGACTCTCCTATGGCTACACCTTC.

This clonotype has a count of ten or more. The genes are TRBV11-2 and TRBJ2-5; possibly TRBD1 for D (6 bases). The germline V gene has CDR1 SGHAT and CDR2 FQNNGV. This CDR3 is built from 13 residues. V gave up 1 base and J gave up 7 bases, with 10 bases separating them. CDR3 region: CASSLAGHGTQYF. CDR3 bases: TGTGCCAGCAGCTTAGCGGGACACGGGACCCAGTACTTC.

A few counts support this clonotype. The chain links TRBV25-1 to TRBJ2-7; D is unclear. The V gene lost 3 bases and the J gene lost 4 bases, with 10 bases spanning the gap. The length of the CDR3 is 13 residues. The V gene's germline CDR1 is MGHDK and CDR2 SYGVNS. The CDR3 here is CASSEGYGYEQYF. The CDR3 nucleotides are TGTGCCAGCAGTGAGGGATATGGATACGAGCAGTACTTC.

This clonotype was seen at least ten times. This sequence joins TRBV11-2 and TRBJ1-2; no clear D. The V gene's germline CDR1 is SGHAT and CDR2 FQNNGV. The CDR3 runs 13 residues. With 5 bases removed from V and 5 bases from J, the gap between germline ends came to 12 bases. The CDR3 region has the DNA TGTGCCAGCAGCCCCACCGGTCCTTATGGCTACACCTTC. It yields the protein CASSPTGPYGYTF.

In its sample, this clonotype was seen many times. This chain connects TRBV11-2 to TRBJ1-5; D is undetermined. This CDR3 is built from 13 residues. CDR1 is SGHAT, CDR2 FQNNGV, per germline. V was shortened by 0 bases and J by 7 bases, with 7 bases between the two germline ends. The CDR3 sequence is CASSLEPRQPQHF. The CDR3 region has the DNA TGTGCCAGCAGCTTAGAACCTCGACAGCCCCAGCATTTT.

The chain is built from TRBV6-4 and TRBJ1-1, with unresolved D. Trimming stripped 5 bases from V and 8 bases from J, with 12 bases between. The CDR3 has 12 residues. CDR1 is MRHNA and CDR2 is SNTAGT in the germline V gene. For the CDR3, the DNA is TGTGCCAGCAGTCACCCTAACCCAGAAGCTTTCTTT. Encoded protein: CASSHPNPEAFF.

This clonotype has at least ten counts. The V and J genes are TRBV20-1 and TRBJ1-1, with no clear D. The CDR3 runs 14 residues. The germline CDR1 and CDR2 sequences are DFQATT and SNEGSKA (reference sequence). The V end lost 2 bases, the J end lost 4 bases, and 14 bases lay between the germline ends. The CDR3 is CSARIRARGTEAFF. CDR3 in DNA: TGCAGTGCTAGAATTAGGGCGCGGGGCACTGAAGCTTTCTTT.

This clonotype was seen repeatedly, ten times or more. CDR3 protein: CASSLAAGGVEQYF. The CDR3, as DNA: TGTGCCAGCAGCTTAGCGGCAGGGGGTGTCGAGCAGTACTTC. The chain employs TRBV7-9 and TRBJ2-7; the match to TRBD1 covers 7 bases. After removal of 0 bases from V and 6 bases from J, the junction contained 5 bases not matched to a gene. Germline V gene data show CDR1 as SEHNR and CDR2 as FQNEAQ (reference sequence). This CDR3 spans 14 amino acids.

Regarding this clonotype: This may be a read error: a much more frequent sequence differs by one nucleotide. The chain uses TRBV2 and TRBJ1-2; D is ambiguous. This CDR3 spans 13 amino acids. The germline V gene has CDR1 SNHLY and CDR2 FYNNEI. V was shortened by 7 bases and J by 3 bases, with 12 bases between the two germline ends. CDR3 region: CASIFGIYYGYTF. The CDR3 DNA is TGTGCCAGCATCTTCGGGATTTACTATGGCTACACCTTC.

This clonotype appeared many times. The chain uses TRBV12-3 or TRBV12-4 and TRBJ2-1; 13 nucleotides agree with TRBD2. This CDR3 has 20 amino acids. V dropped 3 bases and J dropped 1; count of bases not matched to a gene: 12. The CDR3 region is CASSFRTSGRVRWSYNEQFF. The CDR3 DNA follows: TGTGCCAGCAGTTTCCGGACTAGCGGGAGAGTTCGTTGGTCCTACAATGAGCAGTTCTTC.